Below, 7 T cell receptor beta chains from the same sample are listed, as sequenced in a study of shared clonotypes between healthy human individuals (TCRdb year 2020). Libraries were prepared through the immunoSEQ multiplex PCR assay. Not all clones reach the TCRdb copy of this immuneACCESS table, which keeps in-frame sequences only. Checked studies attribute under half of the gap to unresolved V genes and leave the rest unexplained. The sample includes about 2 million clones, with roughly 96% observed a single time. Approximately 0.13% of the sample is held by the ten biggest clonotypes. The sample was naive CD4+ T cells sorted from blood. The cell subset or site label corresponds to: CD45RA+ positively selected. Source of these receptors: a man between 18 and 29 years old in good health.

V gene TRBV5-1 combines with J gene TRBJ1-2, with 7 bases aligning to TRBD1. Germline trimming cut 1 base from V and 4 bases from J; bases unmatched to any gene: 7. The CDR3 extends over 15 amino acids. Germline CDR1 reads SGHRS; CDR2 reads YFSETQ. The CDR3 sequence is CASSLTGVSSYGYTF. DNA of the CDR3: TGCGCCAGCAGCTTGACAGGGGTTTCGTCCTATGGCTACACCTTC.

This clone was detected only once. The rearrangement links TRBV15 to TRBJ2-7; D may be TRBD1 (6 bases). V lost 6 bases, J lost 6 bases, and 24 bases lay in between. This CDR3 has 16 residues. Germline CDR1 and CDR2: LNHNV and YYDKDF (reference sequence). Here the CDR3 reads CATRERATGPPVEQYF. The CDR3 DNA sequence: TGTGCCACCAGAGAGAGGGCGACAGGACCCCCGGTCGAGCAGTACTTC.

CDR3 DNA: TGTGCCAGCAGCTTAGCCCCGGGACAGGGAGTGTACGAGCAGTACTTC. This encodes CASSLAPGQGVYEQYF. This chain joins TRBV11-2 and TRBJ2-7; 9 nucleotides agree with TRBD1. CDR1 is SGHAT and CDR2 is FQNNGV in the germline V gene. There are 16 residues in the CDR3. J lost 4 bases, V lost 1 base, and 8 bases had no gene match.

V gene TRBV27 combines with J gene TRBJ2-7, with TRBD1 identical over 7 bases. J was trimmed by 3 bases and V by 4 bases; bases with no gene match: 15. Germline-derived CDR1 and CDR2 are MNHEY and SMNVEV (reference sequence). The CDR3 contains 17 residues. The CDR3 reads CASSSRPQTGPYYEQYF. In DNA, the CDR3 is TGTGCCAGCAGTTCCCGCCCCCAGACAGGGCCCTACTACGAGCAGTACTTC.

The chain is built from TRBV20-1 and TRBJ1-1; D is undetermined. The germline gives CDR1 DFQATT, CDR2 SNEGSKA (reference sequence). The CDR3 is made up of 11 amino acids. V was pared by 4 bases and J by 3 bases, with 6 bases between. The CDR3 region is CSANSHTEAFF. CDR3 sequence (DNA): TGCAGTGCTAACAGCCACACTGAAGCTTTCTTT.

Concerning this clone: Other DNA sequences in this specimen translate into the identical CDR3. The rearrangement uses TRBV27 and TRBJ1-5; D is ambiguous. Germline V gene data show CDR1 as MNHEY and CDR2 as SMNVEV (reference sequence). The CDR3 spans 13 residues. The ends were cut back, 2 bases at V and 5 bases at J, with 7 bases in the middle. The CDR3 protein is CASSLREDQPQHF. CDR3 bases: TGTGCCAGCAGTTTAAGAGAGGATCAGCCCCAGCATTTT.

The chain uses TRBV10-3 and TRBJ2-7, with 8 bases fitting TRBD1. CDR1 and CDR2 from the germline V gene are ENHRY and SYGVKD. This CDR3 has 13 residues. With 5 bases clipped from V and 3 bases from J, the junction kept 3 bases outside the gene matches. The CDR3 spells CAISPGQGYEQYF. The DNA for the CDR3 is TGTGCCATCAGTCCAGGACAGGGCTACGAGCAGTACTTC.